The next 14 T cell receptor beta chains were all read from a single sample in a study of chemoradiotherapy in HPV16-positive cancers. Method: immunoSEQ multiplex PCR; TCRdb's copy keeps in-frame clones and lacks some. The table includes around 6,600 clones, around 74% detected once. Sampling was performed from a patient who underwent chemoradiotherapy. These receptors all stem from a human donor with HPV-associated anogenital cancer.

The chain couples TRBV2 to TRBJ2-3; 13 positions agree with TRBD2. V shed 6 bases and J 6 bases; nucleotides not matched to a gene: 18. Germline CDR1 is SNHLY and CDR2 is FYNNEI. This CDR3 spans 19 amino acids. CDR3 amino acids: CASRVRLAGGRSALDTQYF. CDR3 DNA: TGTGCCAGCAGGGTTCGACTAGCGGGGGGCCGTTCCGCCCTTGATACGCAGTATTTT.

This chain connects TRBV6-1 to TRBJ1-1; perhaps TRBD1 as D (6 bases). V dropped 4 bases and J dropped 8 bases, with 23 bases sitting between them. Germline lookup yields CDR1 MNHNS and CDR2 SASEGT. The CDR3 covers 16 residues. CDR3 protein: CASSAGPQGKSWEAFF. CDR3 sequence (DNA): TGTGCCAGCAGTGCGGGCCCACAGGGAAAGAGTTGGGAAGCTTTCTTT.

The CDR3 sequence: CASSSTGGLSYEQYF. The CDR3 nucleotides read TGTGCCAGCAGCTCAACAGGGGGCTTATCCTACGAGCAGTACTTC. The chain links TRBV7-9 to TRBJ2-7; TRBD1 agrees at 9 bases. The CDR3 is made up of 15 amino acids. Germline CDR1 is SEHNR and CDR2 is FQNEAQ (reference sequence). The junction had 5 bases not matched to a gene; V was cut back by 4 bases and J by 1 base. Drawing the rest from reference TRBV7-9 and TRBJ2-7, the complete variable domain is DTGVSQNPRHKITKRGQNVTFRCDPISEHNRLYWYRQTLGQGPEFLTYFQNEAQLEKSRLLSDRFSAERPKGSFSTLEIQRTEQGDSAMYLCASSSTGGLSYEQYFGPGTRLTVT.

The DNA of the CDR3 is TGTGCCAGCAGCTTGGAGCGGACCGGGGAGCTGTTTTTT. Protein product: CASSLERTGELFF. The chain uses TRBV11-1 and TRBJ2-2, with a tentative D call TRBD2 (5 bases). The germline V gene encodes CDR1 SGHAT and CDR2 FQDESV (reference sequence). V shed 3 bases and J shed 5 bases, with 7 bases lying between them. This CDR3 region has 13 residues.

This clone was picked up one time. The junction differs from germline at one of its ends, possibly a read error. The genes are TRBV7-9 and TRBJ1-3; D is ambiguous. Germline V gene sequence: CDR1 SEHNR, CDR2 FQNEAQ (reference sequence). The CDR3 runs to 14 residues. The CDR3 is CASTLRRAGNTIYF. CDR3 DNA: TGTGCCAGCACCTTAAGGCGGGCTGGAAACACCATATATTTT.

This chain joins TRBV7-8 and TRBJ1-1; no clear D gene. The CDR3 covers 13 residues. V lost 5 bases to trimming and J lost 1 base, with 8 bases between them. CDR1 SGHVS and CDR2 FQNEAQ come from the germline V gene. The CDR3 DNA sequence: TGTGCCAGCAGCCCAACGTCGAACACTGAAGCTTTCTTT. The encoded protein is CASSPTSNTEAFF.

V is TRBV29-1 and J is TRBJ2-2; D perhaps matches TRBD1 (6 bases). Germline assignment: CDR1 SQVTM and CDR2 ANQGSEA. V dropped 5 bases and J dropped 1 base, with 14 bases sitting between them. This CDR3 is built from 15 residues. DNA of the CDR3: TGCAGCGTTCCTTCCGGGACACTGAACACCGGGGAGCTGTTTTTT. Its translation is CSVPSGTLNTGELFF.

The J gene is TRBJ2-3, the V gene TRBV9; D possibly corresponds to TRBD2 (6 bases). CDR3 length: 14 residues. Germline CDR1 reads SGDLS; CDR2 reads YYNGEE. Trimming stripped 5 bases from V and 0 bases from J, with 10 bases between. CDR3 sequence reads: CASSSGPSTDTQYF. The CDR3 DNA reads as TGTGCCAGCAGTAGCGGACCGAGCACAGATACGCAGTATTTT.

J is TRBJ1-3 and V is TRBV28; D unresolved. V lost 1 base, J lost 4 bases, and 2 bases lay in between. Germline V gene lookup returns CDR1 MDHEN and CDR2 SYDVKM. The CDR3 is 12 residues long. For the CDR3, the DNA is TGTGCCAGCAGTTTATCGGGAAACACCATATATTTT. Its translation is CASSLSGNTIYF. The full variable domain, in which reference TRBV28 and TRBJ1-3 provide the parts outside the CDR3, is DVKVTQSSRYLVKRTGEKVFLECVQDMDHENMFWYRQDPGLGLRLIYFSYDVKMKEKGDIPEGYSVSREKKERFSLILESASTNQTSMYLCASSLSGNTIYFGEGSWLTVV.

The rearrangement links TRBV10-3 to TRBJ1-2, with unresolved D. Looked up from germline, CDR1 is ENHRY and CDR2 is SYGVKD. The CDR3 consists of 14 residues. The ends were cut back, 6 bases at V and 2 bases at J, with 13 bases in the middle. The CDR3 DNA is TGTGCCATCAGCGATTACATAATAAACTATGGCTACACCTTC. Encoded protein: CAISDYIINYGYTF.

This clone was counted only a few times. V and J are TRBV2 and TRBJ1-1; a weak D match, TRBD1 (5 bases). V was trimmed by 7 bases and J by 1 base, leaving 10 bases between them. There are 13 residues in the CDR3. Germline lookup yields CDR1 SNHLY and CDR2 FYNNEI. CDR3 protein: CASKGPPNTEAFF. CDR3 nucleotides: TGTGCCAGCAAGGGACCGCCGAACACTGAAGCTTTCTTT.

The chain uses TRBV5-6 and TRBJ2-5; D ambiguous. The CDR3 has 14 amino acids. Germline lookup yields CDR1 SGHDT and CDR2 YYEEEE. Trimming pared 2 bases from V and 0 bases from J, leaving 8 bases between. The CDR3: CASSLGTYQETQYF. CDR3 nucleotides: TGTGCCAGCAGCTTAGGCACGTACCAAGAGACCCAGTACTTC.

To note about this clone: The junction differs from germline at one of its ends, possibly a read error. The chain is built from TRBV7-2 and TRBJ2-1; 8 bases are shared with TRBD1. The germline CDR1 and CDR2 sequences are SGHTA and FQGNSA. CDR3 length equals 13 residues. The CDR3 DNA is TGTGCCAGCAGACAAACTACCGGGACAGGTACCGTCTTC. Its protein is CASRQTTGTGTVF.

For this clone: One end of the junction is discordant with germline, which a read error may explain. This rearrangement joins TRBV7-7 to TRBJ2-1; 11 nucleotides agree with TRBD1. Germline-derived CDR1 and CDR2 are SSHAT and FNYEAQ (reference sequence). CDR3 length: 15 amino acids. The CDR3 bases are TGTGCTAGCAGCAACGGACAGGGGGCAGTCAATGAGCAGTTCTTC. Protein: CASSNGQGAVNEQFF.